The 5 T cell receptor beta chains in this list originate from one sample, sequenced in a study of cytomegalovirus exposure and HLA in healthy donors. PCR amplification relied on 60 Vbeta primers (plus 13 Jbeta primers). The protocol was immunoSEQ multiplex PCR, while the TCRdb copy is restricted to in-frame clones and leaves out a portion. There are about 98,000 clones in the sample; over 80% occur only once, and under 4% lies in the top ten. The sample taken for sequencing was PBMCs. Receptor source: a female donor in good health and CMV-seropositive.

This chain joins TRBV6-5 and TRBJ1-1; the D gene is possibly TRBD1 (6 bases). Trimming stripped 4 bases from V and 2 bases from J, with 14 bases between. In germline, CDR1 is MNHEY, CDR2 SVGAGI. The CDR3 totals 15 residues. The CDR3 DNA reads TGTGCCAGCAGTTGGCAGGGGCCCACTAACACTGAAGCTTTCTTT. Translating gives CASSWQGPTNTEAFF.

Here the CDR3 DNA reads TGTGCCAGCAGTTACTCGAGGGACAGGGGGTCCGACGAGCAGTACTTC. Its protein product is CASSYSRDRGSDEQYF. The V call is TRBV6-5, the J call TRBJ2-7; 11 bases map to TRBD1. There are 16 residues in the CDR3. Germline V gene data show CDR1 as MNHEY and CDR2 as SVGAGI. J lost 5 bases, V lost 0 bases, and 6 bases had no gene match.

This chain joins TRBV5-1 and TRBJ2-1; TRBD2 matches 10 bases. Germline lookup yields CDR1 SGHRS and CDR2 YFSETQ. The CDR3 extends over 15 amino acids. Unmatched junction bases numbered 6, after V lost 4 bases and J lost 5 bases. The CDR3 DNA is TGCGCCAGCAGCATCAGCGGGGGGGCGGACAATGAGCAGTTCTTC. It translates to CASSISGGADNEQFF.

This chain uses TRBV19 with TRBJ2-6; 7 bases match TRBD1. The J segment lost 2 bases and the V segment lost 4 bases, leaving 5 bases of the junction unmatched. Germline V gives CDR1 LNHDA, CDR2 SQIVND (reference sequence). CDR3 length equals 16 residues. As DNA, the CDR3 is TGTGCCAGTAGTACATCAGGGGGTACTGGGGCCAACGTCCTGACTTTC. The encoded protein is CASSTSGGTGANVLTF.

This chain connects TRBV29-1 to TRBJ1-1; 7 nucleotides match TRBD1. J was trimmed by 6 bases and V by 4 bases; bases with no gene match: 5. Germline CDR1 reads SQVTM; CDR2 reads ANQGSEA. This CDR3 is 12 amino acids long. In nucleotides, the CDR3 is TGCAGCGTTGTAAAGGGGGCGTCTGAAGCTTTCTTT. Its protein product is CSVVKGASEAFF.